This TCR beta chain stems from a study of radiation and T cells in renal cell carcinoma. Broader study findings: Pretreatment tumor biopsies were lacking, so baseline clonotypes are unknown. In blood, top tumor clones expanded by 2 weeks, shrinking by 4.

Specified time point: baseline pretreatment blood. The treatment was: 15 Gy SBRT to primary tumor, nephrectomy 4 weeks later. TCRdb keeps only in-frame clones here, not all; method: immunoSEQ multiplex PCR. The profile shows about 91,000 clones, 82% of them singletons. Notes on this clone: Its antigen is undetermined.

The TCR was taken from a man aged 55 to 70 with renal cell carcinoma. The source material was blood, sampled from a patient whose treatment included radiotherapy and nephrectomy.

The CDR3 DNA follows: TGTGCCAGCTCCCTCGGGCAAACGGGTAGGTCCGAAGCTTTCTTT. Protein: CASSLGQTGRSEAFF. The genes are TRBV18 and TRBJ1-1, with unresolved D. The length of the CDR3 is 15 residues. Trimming removed 6 bases from V and 8 bases from J, with 22 bases in between. Germline-derived CDR1 and CDR2 are KGHSH and LQKENI. The full variable domain, its missing parts supplied by reference TRBV18 and TRBJ1-1, is NAGVMQNPRHLVRRRGQEARLRCSPMKGHSHVYWYRQLPEEGLKFMVYLQKENIIDESGMPKERFSAEFPKEGPSILRIQQVVRGDSAAYFCASSLGQTGRSEAFFGQGTRLTVV.